This TCR beta chain was sequenced for a study of cytomegalovirus exposure and HLA in healthy donors. Whole-study findings and limits: The authors enumerated 150 to 200 TCR beta chains as linked to cytomegalovirus.

Worth noting for this clone: What it binds is not known.

Trimming shortened V by 4 bases and J by 8 bases, and 16 bases separated the two germline ends. The germline CDR1 and CDR2 sequences are SGHTA and FQGTGA. This CDR3 comprises 14 residues. The table came from immunoSEQ multiplex PCR; TCRdb's copy has only in-frame clones and leaves some out. The data show roughly 300,000 clones, approximately 86% seen once. The sample comprised PBMCs. V usage is TRBV7-3 and J usage is TRBJ2-3; a possible D gene is TRBD2 (5 bases). This clonotype was sampled from a woman in her twenties or thirties in good health and CMV-seropositive. CDR3 nucleotide sequence: TGTGCCAGCAGCTCCGGGATGCAGCCGGGTACGCAGTATTTT. Its translation is CASSSGMQPGTQYF. The variable domain in full, with the rest retrieved from reference TRBV7-3 and TRBJ2-3, is GAGVSQTPSNKVTEKGKYVELRCDPISGHTALYWYRQSLGQGPEFLIYFQGTGAADDSGLPNDRFFAVRPEGSVSTLKIQRTERGDSAVYLCASSSGMQPGTQYFGPGTRLTVL.